This T cell receptor beta chain was obtained from a study of regulatory dendritic cells for organ transplantation. Study-level findings and limits: Considerable individual heterogeneity was seen in alloreactive memory CD8+ T cells. Memory CD8+ clonal expansion seemed more limited with regulatory than mature dendritic cells. Resting memory CD8+ T cells held the most alloreactive clonotypes.

Sequencing was performed with immunoSEQ multiplex PCR; in TCRdb, only in-frame clones are kept and a portion is missing. This table holds over 8,000 clones, approximately 80% found once. Sorted T cells were CFSE-labeled and cultured approximately five days with allogeneic regulatory or mature dendritic cells at 1:10. Memory T cells were CD45RO+, naive were CD45RA+, sorted by FACS. A note on this clone: Its antigen is still unknown.

The TCR comes from a human donor in good health. Sequenced input: memory CD4+ T cells from blood cultured with dendritic cells. Subset indicated: CD45RO+ memory T cells.

CDR3 nucleotide sequence: TGTGCCAGCAGTGAAGGAATGCAGGGGCCCTATGGCTACACCTTC. This translates into CASSEGMQGPYGYTF. This chain uses TRBV6-1 with TRBJ1-2; maybe TRBD1 (6 bases). Germline V gene lookup returns CDR1 MNHNS and CDR2 SASEGT. V was shortened by 1 base and J by 4 bases, with 13 bases between the two germline ends. The CDR3 contains 15 residues.